The 16 T cell receptor beta chains reported below all come from one sample, sequenced in a study of lymphopenia after photon versus proton radiotherapy. Some clones are missing from TCRdb's copy, which holds only in-frame ones; the method was immunoSEQ multiplex PCR. The repertoire holds 25,000 to 35,000 clones, with about 86% as singletons. Source: peripheral blood, taken from a patient treated with proton-based radiotherapy. The source of these receptors is a woman in her sixties or seventies with cholangiocarcinoma. Some clones in this sample may be carry-over from other donors' samples.

J is TRBJ1-1 and V is TRBV28; D is possibly TRBD1 (5 bases). This CDR3 is 14 amino acids long. Germline CDR1 is MDHEN and CDR2 is SYDVKM. V was shortened by 4 bases and J by 0 bases, with 9 bases between the two germline ends. CDR3 in amino acids: CASSSAGLNTEAFF. The CDR3 region has the DNA TGTGCCAGCAGTTCTGCGGGGCTGAACACTGAAGCTTTCTTT.

The sample holds one count of this clone. The chain is built from TRBV19 and TRBJ2-5; D possibly uses TRBD1 or TRBD2 (6 bases each). Germline V lookup: CDR1 LNHDA, CDR2 SQIVND (reference sequence). The CDR3 has 13 residues. Trimming cost V 5 bases and J 5 bases, with 12 bases left between them. CDR3 in amino acids: CASSLTGRETQYF. DNA for the CDR3: TGTGCCAGTAGTCTTACAGGGAGGGAGACCCAGTACTTC. The full variable domain, with the rest looked up from reference TRBV19 and TRBJ2-5, is DGGITQSPKYLFRKEGQNVTLSCEQNLNHDAMYWYRQDPGQGLRLIYYSQIVNDFQKGDIAEGYSVSREKKESFPLTVTSAQKNPTAFYLCASSLTGRETQYFGPGTRLLVL.

This clone was counted a single time. The chain carries TRBV27 and TRBJ2-7; D gene ambiguous. Germline lookup yields CDR1 MNHEY and CDR2 SMNVEV (reference sequence). This CDR3 is 14 amino acids long. V gave up 5 bases and J gave up 3 bases, with 14 bases separating them. The CDR3 loop reads CASSRYSTLYEQYF. Written as DNA, the CDR3 is TGTGCCAGCAGTCGATACAGTACGCTCTACGAGCAGTACTTC.

The chain has TRBV7-9 and TRBJ2-3, with 10 bases identical to TRBD1. With V trimmed by 5 bases and J by 2 bases, 4 bases remained unmatched. CDR3 length equals 15 residues. Germline lookup yields CDR1 SEHNR and CDR2 FQNEAQ (reference sequence). The CDR3 nucleotides read TGTGCCAGCAGCCCGGGACAGGGGACCACAGATACGCAGTATTTT. Translating it yields CASSPGQGTTDTQYF.

This chain links TRBV6-5 with TRBJ1-5, with D possibly TRBD1 on 5 matching bases. The CDR3 spans 13 residues. Trimming left V 8 bases short and J 4 bases short, with 12 bases between. Germline V gene sequence: CDR1 MNHEY, CDR2 SVGAGI. The CDR3 here is CASGMNRNQPQHF. The CDR3 DNA follows: TGTGCCAGCGGGATGAACAGGAATCAGCCCCAGCATTTT.

The chain joins TRBV7-9 to TRBJ2-1; D possibly matches TRBD1 or TRBD2 (5 bases each). CDR3 length: 14 amino acids. Trimming shortened V by 3 bases and J by 8 bases, and 14 bases separated the two germline ends. Germline V gene sequence: CDR1 SEHNR, CDR2 FQNEAQ (reference sequence). The DNA of the CDR3 is TGTGCCAGCAGCTTGACCGGGACCGGTCATGAGCAGTTCTTC. As protein: CASSLTGTGHEQFF.

This chain connects TRBV5-1 to TRBJ2-5; D possibly uses TRBD1 or TRBD2 (5 bases each). V lost 4 bases and J 2 bases, leaving 9 bases between the germline ends. Germline assignment: CDR1 SGHRS and CDR2 YFSETQ. The CDR3 runs to 13 residues. The CDR3 nucleotides read TGCGCCAGCAGCCCGGGGCCTCAAGAGACCCAGTACTTC. Its protein is CASSPGPQETQYF.

In nucleotides, the CDR3 is TGTGCCAGCAGCCCGAACCGGGACAGGGCCCAGTACTTC. Amino acid sequence: CASSPNRDRAQYF. The V call is TRBV7-2, the J call TRBJ2-5; TRBD1 matches at 9 bases. There are 13 residues in the CDR3. The V gene end was trimmed by 5 bases and the J gene end by 9 bases; junction bases not matched to a gene: 7. From germline, CDR1 is SGHTA and CDR2 FQGNSA.

This rearrangement joins TRBV9 to TRBJ1-2, with D unresolved. Germline lookup yields CDR1 SGDLS and CDR2 YYNGEE. The CDR3 extends over 14 amino acids. V was shortened by 3 bases and J by 4 bases, with 13 bases between the two germline ends. DNA of the CDR3: TGTGCCAGCAGCGCCCCCTCCGGTGGCTATGGCTACACCTTC. This translates into CASSAPSGGYGYTF. Drawing the rest from reference TRBV9 and TRBJ1-2, the complete variable domain is DSGVTQTPKHLITATGQRVTLRCSPRSGDLSVYWYQQSLDQGLQFLIQYYNGEERAKGNILERFSAQQFPDLHSELNLSSLELGDSALYFCASSAPSGGYGYTFGSGTRLTVV.

The chain employs TRBV6-5 and TRBJ2-7; TRBD1 matches 7 bases. Germline assignment: CDR1 MNHEY and CDR2 SVGAGI. J lost 3 bases, V lost 0 bases, and 2 bases had no gene match. CDR3 length: 14 amino acids. The CDR3 region is CASSYSRQGYEQYF. The CDR3, as DNA: TGTGCCAGCAGTTACTCCCGACAGGGCTACGAGCAGTACTTC.

The rearrangement joins TRBV7-8 to TRBJ1-5; possibly TRBD1 for D (5 bases). V was pared by 5 bases and J by 4 bases, with 9 bases between. Per the germline V gene, CDR1 is SGHVS and CDR2 is FQNEAQ. There are 13 residues in the CDR3. The CDR3, as DNA: TGTGCCAGCAGCCGATGGGGGAATCAGCCCCAGCATTTT. It yields the protein CASSRWGNQPQHF.

CDR3: CASSYRGWDGELFF. The CDR3 DNA sequence: TGTGCCAGCAGTTACCGGGGGTGGGACGGGGAGCTGTTTTTT. The chain recombines TRBV6-6 with TRBJ2-2; TRBD2 is a possible D gene (6 bases). V gave up 2 bases and J gave up 7 bases, with 11 bases separating them. This CDR3 is 14 amino acids long. Germline V gives CDR1 MNHNY, CDR2 SVGAGI (reference sequence).

The chain combines TRBV27 with TRBJ1-5; 7 bases align to TRBD1. Unmatched junction bases numbered 11, after V lost 3 bases and J lost 0 bases. This CDR3 comprises 18 residues. Looked up from germline, CDR1 is MNHEY and CDR2 is SMNVEV (reference sequence). The CDR3 bases are TGTGCCAGCAGTTTTAGGGCAGGGGGTTCCTATAGCAATCAGCCCCAGCATTTT. Translated: CASSFRAGGSYSNQPQHF.

The sample holds a few counts of this clone. This chain joins TRBV7-9 and TRBJ1-6; D is uncertain. Looked up from germline, CDR1 is SEHNR and CDR2 is FQNEAQ (reference sequence). This CDR3 comprises 15 residues. The ends were cut back, 1 base at V and 6 bases at J, with 10 bases in the middle. The CDR3 protein is CASSLVSGFNSPLHF. CDR3 bases: TGTGCCAGCAGCTTAGTGTCGGGGTTTAATTCACCCCTCCACTTT.

The chain has TRBV4-1 and TRBJ1-6; 7 bases fit TRBD1. Germline-derived CDR1 and CDR2 are MGHRA and YSYEKL. The CDR3 loop spans 16 amino acids. Trimming removed 1 base from V and 6 bases from J; junction bases left unmatched: 6. The CDR3: CASSQARTGVNSPLHF. DNA for the CDR3: TGCGCCAGCAGCCAAGCCCGGACAGGAGTTAATTCACCCCTCCACTTT.

The V and J genes are TRBV6-1 and TRBJ1-1; the D is unclear. V gave up 8 bases and J gave up 3 bases, with 13 bases separating them. The CDR3 extends over 13 amino acids. Per the germline V gene, CDR1 is MNHNS and CDR2 is SASEGT. CDR3 in DNA: TGTGCCAGCGTCCTTGAGGCTGACACTGAAGCTTTCTTT. Translated, it gives CASVLEADTEAFF.